This T cell receptor beta chain was observed in a study of blood T cell repertoires in COVID-19. Looking at the study overall: Sites across the United States, Italy and Spain contributed samples from acute and convalescent COVID-19. Sample material is recorded as cDNA or gDNA derived from T cells, B-cell-depleted T cells, or PBMCs.

Using immunoSEQ multiplex PCR, the repertoire was profiled, and TCRdb retains in-frame clones only, with some absent. This table holds about 130,000 clones, about 70% found once. CDR3 length: 15 amino acids. V lost 5 bases to trimming and J lost 4 bases; unmatched junction nucleotides: 8. Germline-derived CDR1 and CDR2 are MNHEY and SMNVEV (reference sequence). The chain uses TRBV27 and TRBJ2-1, with 7 bases identical to TRBD2. The sequence was obtained from a woman between 65 and 79 years old with acute or convalescent COVID-19. Sequenced: peripheral blood. This CDR3 reads CASSLAAGLYNEQFF. The DNA of the CDR3 is TGTGCCAGCAGTCTAGCAGCGGGGCTTTACAATGAGCAGTTCTTC.